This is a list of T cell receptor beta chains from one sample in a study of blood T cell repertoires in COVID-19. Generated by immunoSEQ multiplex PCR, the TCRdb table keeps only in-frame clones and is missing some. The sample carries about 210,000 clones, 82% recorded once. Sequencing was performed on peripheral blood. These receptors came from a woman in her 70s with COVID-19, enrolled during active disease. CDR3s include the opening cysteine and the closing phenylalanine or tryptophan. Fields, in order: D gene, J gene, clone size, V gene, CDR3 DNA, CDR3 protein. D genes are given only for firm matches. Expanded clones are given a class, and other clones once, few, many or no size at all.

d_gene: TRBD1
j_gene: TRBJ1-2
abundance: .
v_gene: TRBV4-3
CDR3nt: TGCGCCAGCAGCCAAGTGGCCCCCACAGGGGGCGCGGATGGCTACACCTTC
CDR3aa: CASSQVAPTGGADGYTF

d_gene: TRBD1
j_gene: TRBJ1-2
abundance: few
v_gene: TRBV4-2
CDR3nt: TGTGCCAGCAGCAGCTGGGACAGGTACTATGGCTACACCTTC
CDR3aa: CASSSWDRYYGYTF

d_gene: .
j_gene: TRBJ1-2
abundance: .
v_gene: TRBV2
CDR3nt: TGTGCCAGCAGTACTAGTTCGGTCATAGGGGAGGTTGGCTACACCTTC
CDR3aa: CASSTSSVIGEVGYTF

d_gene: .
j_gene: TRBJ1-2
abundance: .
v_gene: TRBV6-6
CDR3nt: TGTGCCAGCAGTTACTCGTTACAGGTGAACTATGGCTACACCTTC
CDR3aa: CASSYSLQVNYGYTF

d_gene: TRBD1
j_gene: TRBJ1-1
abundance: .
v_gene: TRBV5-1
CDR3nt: TGCGCCAGCAGCATGACAGGGGGCGTTACTGAAGCTTTCTTT
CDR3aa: CASSMTGGVTEAFF

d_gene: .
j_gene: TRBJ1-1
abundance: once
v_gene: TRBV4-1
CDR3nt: TGCGCCAGCAGCCAAGTAATCGGTCGGGCAGGGAGGATGAACACTGAAGCTTTCTTT
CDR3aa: CASSQVIGRAGRMNTEAFF

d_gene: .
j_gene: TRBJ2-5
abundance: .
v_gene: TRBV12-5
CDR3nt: TGTGCTAGTGGTTTGGGGCTAGCCGGAGGTAGAGAGACCCAGTACTTC
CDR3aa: CASGLGLAGGRETQYF

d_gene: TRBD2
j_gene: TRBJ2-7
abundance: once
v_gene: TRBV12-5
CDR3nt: TGTGCTAGTGGCTCGGGACTAGCAAGCTCCTACGAGCAGTACTTC
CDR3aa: CASGSGLASSYEQYF

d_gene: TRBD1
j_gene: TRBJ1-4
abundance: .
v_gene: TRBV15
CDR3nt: TGTGCCACCAGCAGGGGGACAGGAACTAATGAAAAACTGTTTTTT
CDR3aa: CATSRGTGTNEKLFF

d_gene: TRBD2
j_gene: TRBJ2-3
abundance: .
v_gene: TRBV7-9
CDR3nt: TGTGCCAGCAGCCTACAACTCCGGACTAGCGGAGATACGCAGTATTTT
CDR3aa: CASSLQLRTSGDTQYF

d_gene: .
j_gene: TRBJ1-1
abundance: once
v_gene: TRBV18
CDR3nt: TGTGCCAGCTCACCATCCCAGAATGAAGCTTTCTTT
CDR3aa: CASSPSQNEAFF

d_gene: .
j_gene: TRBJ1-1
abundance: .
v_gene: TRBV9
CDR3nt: TGTGCCAGCAGCGTTTCGCGATCAGGCTCTGAAGCTTTCTTT
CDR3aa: CASSVSRSGSEAFF

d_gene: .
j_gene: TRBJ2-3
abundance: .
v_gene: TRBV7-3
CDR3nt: TGTGCCAGCAGCTTAAATGGTAGCCCCCCAGATACGCAGTATTTT
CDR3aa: CASSLNGSPPDTQYF

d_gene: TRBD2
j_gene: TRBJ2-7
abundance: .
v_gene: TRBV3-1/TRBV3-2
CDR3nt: TGTGCCAGCAGCCAAGATCATCTGGGGGGGGAGCACTTC
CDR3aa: CASSQDHLGGEHF

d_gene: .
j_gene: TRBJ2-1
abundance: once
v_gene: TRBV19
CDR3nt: TGTGCCAGTAGTAGGGCTAGCGACTACAATGAGCAGTTCTTC
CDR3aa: CASSRASDYNEQFF

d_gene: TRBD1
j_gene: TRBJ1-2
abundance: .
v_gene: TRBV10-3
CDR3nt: TGTGCCATCAGTGAATACCAGGGGGCGCCTAACTATGGCTACACCTTC
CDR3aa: CAISEYQGAPNYGYTF

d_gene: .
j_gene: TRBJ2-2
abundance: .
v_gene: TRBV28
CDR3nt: TGTGCCAGCAGTTTCCCGGGCACCGGGGAGCTGTTTTTT
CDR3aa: CASSFPGTGELFF

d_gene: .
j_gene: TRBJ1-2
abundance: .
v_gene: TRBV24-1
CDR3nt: TGTGCCACCCTCGGGACTCGGGGTTATGGCTACACCTTC
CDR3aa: CATLGTRGYGYTF

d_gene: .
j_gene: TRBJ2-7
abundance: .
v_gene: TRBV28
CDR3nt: TGTGCCAGCAGTTCCCTATACGAGCAGTACTTC
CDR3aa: CASSSLYEQYF

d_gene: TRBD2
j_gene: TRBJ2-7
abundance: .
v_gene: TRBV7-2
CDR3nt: TGTGCCAGCAGCCGCGCGGGACTAGCGGGGGCAAGCTCCTACGAGCAGTACTTC
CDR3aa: CASSRAGLAGASSYEQYF

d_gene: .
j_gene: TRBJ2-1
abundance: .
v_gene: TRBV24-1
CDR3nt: TGTGCCACCAGTGATTTGGGTAGACGGGTTGAGCAGTTCTTC
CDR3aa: CATSDLGRRVEQFF

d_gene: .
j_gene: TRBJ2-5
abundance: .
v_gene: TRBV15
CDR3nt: TGTGCCACCAGCATCCCCGGGGGGACCCAGTACTTC
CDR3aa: CATSIPGGTQYF

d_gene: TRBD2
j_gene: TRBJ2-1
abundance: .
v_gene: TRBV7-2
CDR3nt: TGTGCCAGCAGTAAAACGGTGACTAGCGGGAGGAATGAGCAGTTCTTC
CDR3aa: CASSKTVTSGRNEQFF

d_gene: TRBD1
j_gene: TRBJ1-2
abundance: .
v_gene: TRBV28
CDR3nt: TGTGCCAGCAGTTTCTTAAGAGGACAGGTCAACTATGGCTACACCTTC
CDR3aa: CASSFLRGQVNYGYTF

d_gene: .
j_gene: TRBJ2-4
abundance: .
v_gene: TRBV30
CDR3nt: TGTGCCTGGAGTGTACGGGGGGCCAAAAACATTCAGTACTTC
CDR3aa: CAWSVRGAKNIQYF

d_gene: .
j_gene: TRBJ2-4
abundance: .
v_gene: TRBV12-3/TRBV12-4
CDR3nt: TGTGCCAGCAGTTTAAGGGGTGGAAACATTCAGTACTTC
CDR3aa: CASSLRGGNIQYF

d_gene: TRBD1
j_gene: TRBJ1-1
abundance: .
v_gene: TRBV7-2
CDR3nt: TGTGCCAGCAGCTTCAGAGGACAGGGAGAAGCTTTCTTT
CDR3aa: CASSFRGQGEAFF

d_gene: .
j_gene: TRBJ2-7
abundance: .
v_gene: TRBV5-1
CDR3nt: TGCGCCAGCAGCCCCGGGGACAACGCCTACGAGCAGTACTTC
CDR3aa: CASSPGDNAYEQYF

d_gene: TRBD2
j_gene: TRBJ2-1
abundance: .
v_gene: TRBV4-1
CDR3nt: TGCGCCAGCAGCCACGCTAGCGGACTTGAGCAGTTCTTC
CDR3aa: CASSHASGLEQFF

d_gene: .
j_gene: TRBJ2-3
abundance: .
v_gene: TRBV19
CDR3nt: TGTGCCAGTAGTTCTAATACGGGTTTCGCAGATACGCAGTATTTT
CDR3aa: CASSSNTGFADTQYF

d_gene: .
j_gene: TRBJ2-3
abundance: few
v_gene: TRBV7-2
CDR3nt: TGTGCCAGCAGCTTAAGGAGGGGAGATACGCAGTATTTT
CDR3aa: CASSLRRGDTQYF

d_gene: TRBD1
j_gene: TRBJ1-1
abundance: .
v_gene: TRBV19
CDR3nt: TGTGCCAGTAGTATCCCGACAGGGGGGATGAGCACTGAAGCTTTCTTT
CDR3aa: CASSIPTGGMSTEAFF

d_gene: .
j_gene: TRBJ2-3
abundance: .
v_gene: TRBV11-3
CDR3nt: TGTGCCAGCAGCTCTAGAGAGGGAGCAGATACGCAGTATTTT
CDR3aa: CASSSREGADTQYF

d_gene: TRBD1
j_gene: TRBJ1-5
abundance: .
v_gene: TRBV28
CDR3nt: TGTGCCAGCAGTTCGGGACAGGGGGCGGGTCAGCCCCAGCATTTT
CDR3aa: CASSSGQGAGQPQHF

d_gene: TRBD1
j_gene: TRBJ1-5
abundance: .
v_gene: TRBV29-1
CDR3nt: TGCAGCGTTGTGGACAGGTCCGGCCAGCCCCAGCATTTT
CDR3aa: CSVVDRSGQPQHF

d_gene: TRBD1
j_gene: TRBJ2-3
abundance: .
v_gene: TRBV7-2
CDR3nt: TGTGCCAGCAGCCGGGACAGGCCAGATACGCAGTATTTT
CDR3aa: CASSRDRPDTQYF

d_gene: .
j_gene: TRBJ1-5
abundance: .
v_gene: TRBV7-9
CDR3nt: TGTGCCAGCAGCCGACTGAATAGCAATCAGCCCCAGCATTTT
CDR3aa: CASSRLNSNQPQHF

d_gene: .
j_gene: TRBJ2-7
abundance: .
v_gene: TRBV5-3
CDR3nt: TGTGCCAGAAGCTTGTATCCGGGTTGCTACGAGCAGTACTTC
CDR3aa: CARSLYPGCYEQYF

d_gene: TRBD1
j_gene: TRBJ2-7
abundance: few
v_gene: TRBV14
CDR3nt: TGTGCCAGCAGCCTGGGGACAGGGCTCTCCTACGAGCAGTACTTC
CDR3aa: CASSLGTGLSYEQYF

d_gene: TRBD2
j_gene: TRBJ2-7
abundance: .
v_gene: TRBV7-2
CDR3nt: TGTGCCAGCAGCTTAGTACCGGGACTAGCGGGAGGGCCTTCCGAGCAGTACTTC
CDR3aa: CASSLVPGLAGGPSEQYF

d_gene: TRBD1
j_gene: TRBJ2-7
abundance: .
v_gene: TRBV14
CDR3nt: TGTGCCAGCAGCCCGACAGGGGACCCCCCTGCCGAGCAGTACTTC
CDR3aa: CASSPTGDPPAEQYF

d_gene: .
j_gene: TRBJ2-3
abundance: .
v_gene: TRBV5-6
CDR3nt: TGTGCCAGCAGCCCCCAACAGGGCACAGATACGCAGTATTTT
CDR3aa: CASSPQQGTDTQYF

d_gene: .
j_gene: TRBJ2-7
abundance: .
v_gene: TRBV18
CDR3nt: TGTGCCAGCTCACCCCTCCAGCGGTACCCAACCTACGAGCAGTACTTC
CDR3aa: CASSPLQRYPTYEQYF

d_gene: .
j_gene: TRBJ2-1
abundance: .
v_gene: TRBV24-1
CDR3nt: TGTGCCACCGGGATGGGCGGGGCGTCTTACAATGAGCAGTTCTTC
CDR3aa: CATGMGGASYNEQFF

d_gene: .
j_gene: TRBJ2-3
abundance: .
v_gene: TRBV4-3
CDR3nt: TGCGCCAGCAGCCAAGACAGGGCACCCACAGATACGCAGTATTTT
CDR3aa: CASSQDRAPTDTQYF

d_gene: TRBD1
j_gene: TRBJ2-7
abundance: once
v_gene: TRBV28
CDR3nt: TGTGGGACAGGGGGCGATGGATACGAGCAGTACTTC
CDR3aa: CGTGGDGYEQYF

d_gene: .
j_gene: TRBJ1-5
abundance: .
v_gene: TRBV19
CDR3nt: TGTGCCAGTAGTAGGAACGGGGATAGCAATCAGCCCCAGCATTTT
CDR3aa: CASSRNGDSNQPQHF

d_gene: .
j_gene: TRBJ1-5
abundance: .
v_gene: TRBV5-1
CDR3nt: TGCGCCAGCAGCTTGGCGGCAGGGGGCAATCAGCCCCAGCATTTT
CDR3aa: CASSLAAGGNQPQHF

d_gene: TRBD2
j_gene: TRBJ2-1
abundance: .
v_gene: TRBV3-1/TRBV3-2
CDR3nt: TGTGCCAGCAGCTCCTCGACTAGCGGGGTTTACAATGAGCAGTTCTTC
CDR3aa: CASSSSTSGVYNEQFF

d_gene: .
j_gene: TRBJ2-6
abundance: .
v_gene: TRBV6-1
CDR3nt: TGTGCCAGCAGGGAAGTTAGCTCTGGGGCCAACGTCCTGACTTTC
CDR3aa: CASREVSSGANVLTF

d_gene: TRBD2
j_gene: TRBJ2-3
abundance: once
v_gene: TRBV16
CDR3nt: TGTGCCAGCAGCTCGTTAGCGGGAGAGTCGCACACAGATACGCAGTATTTT
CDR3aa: CASSSLAGESHTDTQYF

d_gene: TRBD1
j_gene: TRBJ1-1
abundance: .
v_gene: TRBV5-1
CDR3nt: TGCGCCAGCAGCGCCGGACAGGGTGTAGGGGCTGAAGCTTTCTTT
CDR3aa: CASSAGQGVGAEAFF

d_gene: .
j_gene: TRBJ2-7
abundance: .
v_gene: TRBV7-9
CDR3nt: TGTGCCAGCAGCTTAGGAGGAGGGCCCGGGGACGAGCAGTACTTC
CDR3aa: CASSLGGGPGDEQYF

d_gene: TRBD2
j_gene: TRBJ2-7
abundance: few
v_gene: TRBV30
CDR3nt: TGTGCCTGGAGCTTAGGGACTAGCGGGAGGCGGGGAGAGCAGTACTTC
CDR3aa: CAWSLGTSGRRGEQYF